These 28 T cell receptor beta chains were sequenced from one sample in a study of identical twins. MiXCR, run by TCRdb on the 5' RACE reads, gives a single entry per CDR3 protein. The sample holds hundreds of thousands of distinct CDR3 sequences, more than 6.5% seen once. These data were likewise used in another study, on yellow fever vaccine responses in identical twins.

The specimen sequenced was memory (CD45RO+) T cells sorted from blood. These TCRs come from a woman between 18 and 29 years old in good health.

As to this clonotype: This may be a read error, as it is one base from a much larger clone. The rearrangement joins TRBV12-3 or TRBV12-4 to TRBJ2-2, with 7 positions matching TRBD2. CDR3 length: 13 residues. The CDR3 region has the DNA TGTGCCAGCAGTCCGGGACTAACCGGGGAGCCGTTTTTT. As protein: CASSPGLTGEPFF.

This clonotype was recorded at least ten times. The CDR3 protein is CASSEALANGLALGTQYF. The CDR3 DNA reads TGTGCCAGCAGTGAAGCGCTGGCTAATGGACTAGCCTTAGGGACCCAGTACTTC. The rearrangement links TRBV2 to TRBJ2-5; 8 nucleotides line up with TRBD2. This CDR3 is built from 18 residues. The V gene end was trimmed by 0 bases and the J gene end by 7 bases; junction bases not matched to a gene: 16. The germline CDR1 and CDR2 sequences are SNHLY and FYNNEI.

This clonotype was detected a few times. Germline and junction disagree at one end, which may indicate a read error. The chain is built from TRBV20-1 and TRBJ2-5; 7 bases are shared with TRBD2. CDR3 size: 13 residues. Germline V gives CDR1 DFQATT, CDR2 SNEGSKA (reference sequence). For the CDR3, the DNA is TGCAGTGTTAGAGGGGAGGGGAGGGAGACCCAGTACTTC. Translation gives CSVRGEGRETQYF.

This clonotype turned up a few times. The DNA of the CDR3 is TGTGCCATCAGTGTAATGGAGGGCCTAGGGACAGATACGCAGTATTTT. Its protein is CAISVMEGLGTDTQYF. The chain carries TRBV10-3 and TRBJ2-3; maybe TRBD2 (6 bases). This CDR3 spans 16 amino acids. V gave up 4 bases and J gave up 3 bases, with 17 bases separating them. Per the germline V gene, CDR1 is ENHRY and CDR2 is SYGVKD.

This clonotype was observed a handful of times. The rearrangement links TRBV7-9 to TRBJ1-1; 11 bases align to TRBD1. Germline V gene lookup returns CDR1 SEHNR and CDR2 FQNEAQ (reference sequence). The CDR3 is 16 residues long. V trimming: 7 bases; J trimming: 1 base; junction bases outside the gene matches: 8. CDR3: CASTAPGTGGNTEAFF. Here the CDR3 DNA reads TGTGCCAGCACCGCGCCCGGGACAGGGGGGAACACTGAAGCTTTCTTT.

The sample holds a few counts of this clonotype. The V gene is TRBV3-1, the J gene TRBJ1-2, with TRBD1 matching 9 bases. The CDR3 spans 15 residues. V lost 2 bases and J lost 7; bases outside the gene matches: 8. Germline V gives CDR1 LGHDT, CDR2 YNNKEL (reference sequence). For the CDR3, the DNA is TGTGCCAGCAGCCAAACGGGACAGGGCGTTGCTGGCTACACCTTC. Encoded protein: CASSQTGQGVAGYTF.

This clonotype has a count of ten or more. This sequence joins TRBV3-1 and TRBJ1-2; 9 bases line up with TRBD1. Germline CDR1 LGHDT, CDR2 YNNKEL (reference sequence). V dropped 9 bases and J dropped 6; count of bases not matched to a gene: 8. The CDR3 has 13 residues. Here the CDR3 DNA reads TGTGCCAGTTCACAGGGGGCAGGCAATGGCTACACCTTC. Translation gives CASSQGAGNGYTF.

The table lists this clonotype with many counts. V and J are TRBV7-2 and TRBJ2-2, with 8 bases lining up with TRBD1. J was trimmed by 3 bases and V by 5 bases; bases with no gene match: 8. The CDR3 consists of 16 residues. Germline V gene lookup returns CDR1 SGHTA and CDR2 FQGNSA. The DNA for the CDR3 is TGTGCCAGCAGCCAACGACAGGGGTGGGACACCGGGGAGCTGTTTTTT. It translates to CASSQRQGWDTGELFF.

The V gene is TRBV6-1, the J gene TRBJ2-1; the D is unclear. Trimming took 2 bases from V and 9 from J, leaving 23 bases between them. The V gene's germline CDR1 is MNHNS and CDR2 SASEGT. This CDR3 contains 17 residues. CDR3 DNA sequence: TGTGCCAGCAGTGAACCCGCATTTAGTACCCCCTGGGGTGAGCAGTTCTTC. This codes for CASSEPAFSTPWGEQFF.

This clonotype was detected many times. J is TRBJ2-2 and V is TRBV25-1; TRBD1 is a possible D gene (8 bases). V lost 5 bases, J lost 7 bases, and 14 bases lay in between. This CDR3 region has 14 residues. CDR1 MGHDK and CDR2 SYGVNS come from the germline V gene. The CDR3, as DNA: TGTGCCAGCAGTTGGAACAGGGGGGGCGGGGAGCTGTTTTTT. This gives the protein CASSWNRGGGELFF.

This clonotype turned up a few times. This chain joins TRBV11-2 and TRBJ2-7, with 10 nucleotides matching TRBD2. The CDR3 runs to 15 residues. Germline-derived CDR1 and CDR2 are SGHAT and FQNNGV. V dropped 5 bases and J dropped 4; count of bases not matched to a gene: 8. This chain's CDR3 is CASSLGASGSYEQYF. The CDR3 DNA sequence: TGTGCCAGCAGCCTCGGAGCTAGCGGGAGTTACGAGCAGTACTTC.

This clonotype turned up a few times. This chain joins TRBV18 and TRBJ2-1; D gene unclear. V was trimmed by 0 bases and J by 2 bases, leaving 2 bases between them. CDR1 and CDR2 from the germline V gene are KGHSH and LQKENI. The CDR3 runs 13 residues. The CDR3 here is CASSPPAYNEQFF. CDR3 sequence (DNA): TGTGCCAGCTCACCACCGGCCTACAATGAGCAGTTCTTC.

The chain has TRBV18 and TRBJ1-2; maybe TRBD1 (5 bases). Germline CDR1 KGHSH, CDR2 LQKENI. V was cut by 2 bases and J by 4 bases, with 8 bases left in between. This CDR3 comprises 13 residues. The DNA of the CDR3 is TGTGCCAGCTCACCAGACAGCGTCTATGGCTACACCTTC. Amino acids: CASSPDSVYGYTF.

This clonotype was counted a few times. The chain combines TRBV5-1 with TRBJ2-3; D is perhaps TRBD2 (6 bases). CDR1 SGHRS and CDR2 YFSETQ come from the germline V gene. The CDR3 runs to 13 residues. Trimming took 0 bases from V and 5 from J, leaving 7 bases between them. In DNA form, the CDR3 reads TGCGCCAGCAGCTTGGGACTAGGAGATACGCAGTATTTT. Residues: CASSLGLGDTQYF.

The V call is TRBV3-1, the J call TRBJ2-5; 7 bases line up with TRBD2. V trimming: 4 bases; J trimming: 2 bases; junction bases outside the gene matches: 13. Germline V gene data show CDR1 as LGHDT and CDR2 as YNNKEL (reference sequence). The CDR3 contains 17 residues. CDR3 amino acids: CASSPKKVWGGQETQYF. In nucleotides, the CDR3 is TGTGCCAGCAGCCCTAAGAAGGTTTGGGGGGGTCAAGAGACCCAGTACTTC.

This clonotype was observed many times. This chain links TRBV2 with TRBJ1-2; 8 bases line up with TRBD1. Germline loops: CDR1 SNHLY, CDR2 FYNNEI. This CDR3 has 13 residues. The ends lost 8 bases at V and 3 bases at J; junction bases unmatched: 5. The CDR3 DNA sequence: TGTGCCAGCCAGGACAGGGATGACTATGGCTACACCTTC. This codes for CASQDRDDYGYTF.

This clonotype has at least ten counts. The chain is built from TRBV10-3 and TRBJ2-1; 10 bases map to TRBD1. Germline V gene lookup returns CDR1 ENHRY and CDR2 SYGVKD. This CDR3 comprises 18 residues. V lost 6 bases, J lost 0 bases, and 11 bases stayed unmatched. The CDR3 is CAIRGTGDVPGSYNEQFF. DNA of the CDR3: TGTGCCATCAGGGGGACAGGGGACGTCCCGGGCTCCTACAATGAGCAGTTCTTC.

Ten or more counts support this clonotype. CDR3 amino acids: CSADSNEKLFF. The DNA for the CDR3 is TGCAGTGCTGACAGTAATGAAAAACTGTTTTTT. The rearrangement links TRBV20-1 to TRBJ1-4; possibly TRBD1 for D (5 bases). CDR3 length equals 11 residues. Germline V lookup: CDR1 DFQATT, CDR2 SNEGSKA (reference sequence). V shed 5 bases and J shed 4 bases, with 5 bases lying between them.

This clonotype was seen only a few times. The J gene is TRBJ1-5, the V gene TRBV28; no clear D. CDR1 and CDR2 from the germline V gene are MDHEN and SYDVKM. The CDR3 covers 12 residues. V dropped 6 bases and J dropped 4 bases, with 7 bases sitting between them. For the CDR3, the DNA is TGTGCCAGCAGACTGGAAAATCAGCCCCAGCATTTT. As protein: CASRLENQPQHF.

This sequence joins TRBV28 and TRBJ2-7; the match to TRBD1 covers 7 bases. Germline-derived CDR1 and CDR2 are MDHEN and SYDVKM. Trimming at V came to 6 bases and at J to 6 bases, leaving 11 bases not matched to a gene. The CDR3 is 14 amino acids. CDR3 amino acids: CASSRIRQGGEQYV. The CDR3 DNA sequence: TGTGCCAGCAGCCGAATCCGACAGGGCGGCGAGCAGTACGTC.

The chain has TRBV6-1 and TRBJ1-2, with TRBD1 matching 9 bases. There are 15 residues in the CDR3. Germline trimming cut 2 bases from V and 4 bases from J; bases unmatched to any gene: 5. Germline V lookup: CDR1 MNHNS, CDR2 SASEGT. This chain's CDR3 is CASSELTGGGYGYTF. The CDR3 bases are TGTGCCAGCAGTGAACTTACAGGGGGCGGCTATGGCTACACCTTC.

The rearrangement uses TRBV3-1 and TRBJ1-2, with TRBD1 matching over 9 bases. Germline V gene sequence: CDR1 LGHDT, CDR2 YNNKEL (reference sequence). The CDR3 contains 13 residues. V was clipped by 1 base and J by 13 bases; unmatched bases: 7. Here the CDR3 reads CASSQVQGADCTF. The CDR3 region has the DNA TGTGCCAGCAGCCAAGTACAGGGGGCGGACTGCACCTTC.

This clonotype appeared a few times. The conserved phenylalanine or tryptophan is not found at the CDR3 terminus, so this likely reflects a read error. This chain joins TRBV14 and TRBJ1-1; 10 bases fit TRBD1. Germline CDR1 SGHDN, CDR2 FVKESK. V gave up 0 bases and J gave up 5 bases; unmatched junction bases: 6. The CDR3 runs to 16 residues. CDR3 bases: TGTGCCAGCAGCCAAGATCTGGGACAGGGGTCGACTGAAGCTTTCCTT. Translation: CASSQDLGQGSTEAFL.

This clonotype has a handful of counts. The rearrangement links TRBV7-8 to TRBJ1-5, with D unresolved. The CDR3 is made up of 16 amino acids. Trimming cost V 3 bases and J 0 bases, with 12 bases left between them. The germline V gene has CDR1 SGHVS and CDR2 FQNEAQ. This CDR3 reads CASSFQAPGSNQPQHF. CDR3 coding DNA: TGTGCCAGCAGCTTCCAGGCCCCGGGTAGCAATCAGCCCCAGCATTTT.

The CDR3, as DNA: TGTGCCAGCAGCCCCTACAGGGACGCTCTTTCCTCTGGGGCCAACGTCCTGACTTTC. It translates to CASSPYRDALSSGANVLTF. The gene calls are TRBV11-2 and TRBJ2-6; D is perhaps TRBD1 (6 bases). This CDR3 has 19 amino acids. CDR1 is SGHAT, CDR2 FQNNGV, per germline. The V and J ends lost 5 bases and 0 bases respectively, with 20 bases between them.

The V gene is TRBV9, the J gene TRBJ2-7; TRBD1 might be the D (5 bases). This CDR3 region has 16 residues. Trimming stripped 4 bases from V and 0 bases from J, with 17 bases between. Germline CDR1 reads SGDLS; CDR2 reads YYNGEE. The CDR3 DNA reads TGTGCCAGCAGCCCACTCGACAGCCAGACCTCCTACGAGCAGTACTTC. It codes for CASSPLDSQTSYEQYF.

This clonotype has more than one count but fewer than ten. This rearrangement joins TRBV5-1 to TRBJ2-1; 14 nucleotides match TRBD2. The ends lost 3 bases at V and 6 bases at J; junction bases unmatched: 8. The CDR3 spans 17 residues. CDR1 is SGHRS and CDR2 is YFSETQ in the germline V gene. The CDR3: CASSYYPGLAGGNEQFF. As DNA, the CDR3 is TGCGCCAGCAGCTATTACCCCGGACTAGCGGGAGGCAATGAGCAGTTCTTC.

This clonotype was picked up many times. This chain uses TRBV27 with TRBJ2-5; tentative D call: TRBD2 (7 bases). Germline V gives CDR1 MNHEY, CDR2 SMNVEV (reference sequence). The V end was cut by 3 bases, the J end by 5 bases, with 13 bases between. The CDR3 is made up of 14 amino acids. The CDR3 coding sequence is TGTGCCAGCAGTTTTCGGGGGGCCGGGGAGACCCAGTACTTC. Translated: CASSFRGAGETQYF.